The sequence of this T cell receptor beta chain was determined in a study of cytomegalovirus exposure and HLA in healthy donors. The PCR had 60 Vbeta and 13 Jbeta primers. Original analysis: Around 80 million unique TCR beta chains, some 9.9 million of them shared, were counted by a later analysis. Data came from immunoSEQ multiplex PCR; TCRdb stores just in-frame clones and leaves some out. The V and J calls and the clone size are those of that table, but D and trimming were determined from the DNA. The sample includes tens of thousands of clones, around 78% of them seen just once. Though probably carrying unrecorded immune exposures, donors were nominally healthy at sampling. General study points: The number of N-insertions in an Asian-associated ancestry cluster was reportedly below the 666-donor mean in a later analysis. By a later analysis, the bulk of CMV-associated TCR beta chains appeared HLA-restricted.

This clone occurred once. Its matching antigen is unknown. The specimen was PBMCs. The source of this sequence is a male donor in good health and CMV-seropositive.

The CDR3 nucleotides are TGTGCCAGCAGCTTAGGGCATAGCGGGAAATACGAGCAGTACTTC. It specifies CASSLGHSGKYEQYF. The chain employs TRBV7-8 and TRBJ2-7; 8 bases agree with TRBD2. With V trimmed by 1 base and J by 4 bases, 6 bases remained unmatched. The CDR3 sequence is 15 residues long. Germline lookup yields CDR1 SGHVS and CDR2 FQNEAQ.